These 32 T cell receptor beta chains originate from one sample sequenced in a study of technical replicates of blood from a handful of donors. Profiled with immunoSEQ multiplex PCR; TCRdb holds only in-frame clones, not every one. In the table there are roughly 65,000 clones, more than 75% of which are singletons. The material sequenced was PBMCs. The receptors originated from a human donor in good health. Some clones in this sample may be carry-over from other donors' samples.

The V and J genes are TRBV4-3 and TRBJ2-7; TRBD1 agrees at 7 bases. This CDR3 contains 18 residues. With 0 bases clipped from V and 0 bases from J, the junction kept 11 bases outside the gene matches. Per the germline V gene, CDR1 is LGHNA and CDR2 is YSLEER. The CDR3 protein is CASSQDRAKTGTSYEQYF. CDR3 in DNA: TGCGCCAGCAGCCAAGACCGGGCGAAGACAGGGACCTCCTACGAGCAGTACTTC.

This clone was picked up a small number of times. The chain carries TRBV9 and TRBJ2-2, with TRBD2 identical over 7 bases. V shed 0 bases and J 6 bases; nucleotides not matched to a gene: 8. The length of the CDR3 is 16 residues. Germline V gives CDR1 SGDLS, CDR2 YYNGEE. Here the CDR3 reads CASSVAEGGIPGELFF. The DNA for the CDR3 is TGTGCCAGCAGCGTAGCTGAGGGAGGGATACCCGGGGAGCTGTTTTTT. The variable domain in full, with the rest retrieved from reference TRBV9 and TRBJ2-2, is DSGVTQTPKHLITATGQRVTLRCSPRSGDLSVYWYQQSLDQGLQFLIQYYNGEERAKGNILERFSAQQFPDLHSELNLSSLELGDSALYFCASSVAEGGIPGELFFGEGSRLTVL.

This clone was found once. The CDR3 DNA is TGCAGCGTAAATAAACAGGGGGCGCGTACTGAAGCTTTCTTT. Its translation: CSVNKQGARTEAFF. This chain joins TRBV29-1 and TRBJ1-1, with 9 bases fitting TRBD1. CDR1 is SQVTM, CDR2 ANQGSEA, per germline. The CDR3 totals 14 residues. Trimming took 6 bases from V and 5 from J; bases not matched to a gene: 10.

The chain couples TRBV27 to TRBJ2-1; 9 nucleotides line up with TRBD1. CDR3 length equals 17 residues. Losses at the gene ends were 6 bases for V and 0 bases for J; bases not matched to a gene: 9. The germline V gene encodes CDR1 MNHEY and CDR2 SMNVEV (reference sequence). The CDR3 nucleotides read TGTGCCAGCAGGAAATTACCGGGACAGGGCTCCTACAATGAGCAGTTCTTC. Its translation: CASRKLPGQGSYNEQFF.

The rearrangement links TRBV7-2 to TRBJ2-1, with 10 bases aligning to TRBD2. The junction had 6 bases not matched to a gene; V was cut back by 1 base and J by 6 bases. Germline CDR1 and CDR2: SGHTA and FQGNSA. The CDR3 sequence is 16 residues long. CDR3 loop: CASSLGSGGAGNEQFF. For the CDR3, the DNA is TGTGCCAGCAGCTTAGGAAGCGGGGGGGCCGGCAATGAGCAGTTCTTC.

The rearrangement links TRBV5-1 to TRBJ2-7, with 8 positions matching TRBD1. Germline CDR1 SGHRS, CDR2 YFSETQ. The CDR3 totals 15 residues. J gave up 0 bases and V 4 bases, and 6 bases lay outside the gene matches. The CDR3 region is CASSTGQASSYEQYF. The CDR3 coding sequence is TGCGCCAGCAGCACGGGACAGGCGAGCTCCTACGAGCAGTACTTC.

CDR3 region: CASSPWAGVRYEQYF. The CDR3 DNA reads as TGCGCCAGCAGCCCCTGGGCAGGGGTTCGGTACGAGCAGTACTTC. The chain couples TRBV5-1 to TRBJ2-7, with D maybe TRBD1 (6 bases). The V end was cut by 4 bases, the J end by 4 bases, with 18 bases between. The germline CDR1 and CDR2 sequences are SGHRS and YFSETQ. The length of the CDR3 is 15 residues.

The V and J genes are TRBV5-6 and TRBJ2-5; D is undetermined. The V end lost 2 bases, the J end lost 5 bases, and 10 bases lay between the germline ends. Germline V gene sequence: CDR1 SGHDT, CDR2 YYEEEE. The CDR3 contains 13 residues. The CDR3 here is CASSFIVAETQYF. CDR3 nucleotide sequence: TGTGCCAGCAGCTTTATTGTCGCGGAGACCCAGTACTTC.

This clone was seen only once. The chain uses TRBV7-6 and TRBJ2-7, with 9 bases that match TRBD1. The CDR3 has 16 residues. V was clipped by 3 bases and J by 3 bases; unmatched bases: 9. CDR1 and CDR2 (germline): SGHVS, FNYEAQ. DNA of the CDR3: TGTGCCAGCAGCTTGGCAACAGGGGGCGGAATCTACGAGCAGTACTTC. It is translated as CASSLATGGGIYEQYF.

On this clone: Other DNA sequences from this sample encode an identical CDR3 as well. The chain uses TRBV7-3 and TRBJ1-1, with TRBD1 as a possible D gene (5 bases). Germline loops: CDR1 SGHTA, CDR2 FQGTGA. The ends were cut back, 5 bases at V and 2 bases at J, with 9 bases in the middle. This CDR3 comprises 13 residues. DNA of the CDR3: TGTGCCAGCAGCCTACAGGAAAACACTGAAGCTTTCTTT. This encodes CASSLQENTEAFF. The complete variable domain, with remaining parts taken from reference TRBV7-3 and TRBJ1-1, reads GAGVSQTPSNKVTEKGKYVELRCDPISGHTALYWYRQSLGQGPEFLIYFQGTGAADDSGLPNDRFFAVRPEGSVSTLKIQRTERGDSAVYLCASSLQENTEAFFGQGTRLTVV.

V and J are TRBV7-9 and TRBJ2-3, with 8 bases fitting TRBD1. Germline loops: CDR1 SEHNR, CDR2 FQNEAQ (reference sequence). The trim removed 1 base at V and 5 bases at J, leaving 2 bases unmatched. This CDR3 is built from 14 residues. CDR3 coding DNA: TGTGCCAGCAGCTTAGGACAGGGGCGAGATACGCAGTATTTT. This encodes CASSLGQGRDTQYF. The full variable domain, rest sourced from reference TRBV7-9 and TRBJ2-3, is DTGVSQNPRHKITKRGQNVTFRCDPISEHNRLYWYRQTLGQGPEFLTYFQNEAQLEKSRLLSDRFSAERPKGSFSTLEIQRTEQGDSAMYLCASSLGQGRDTQYFGPGTRLTVL.

The genes are TRBV5-6 and TRBJ1-2, with 7 bases matching TRBD1. Germline V gene lookup returns CDR1 SGHDT and CDR2 YYEEEE. CDR3 size: 16 residues. V lost 2 bases to trimming and J lost 2 bases; unmatched junction nucleotides: 9. The CDR3 sequence is CASSLQGRGLNYGYTF. CDR3 DNA sequence: TGTGCCAGCAGCTTACAGGGGAGAGGGCTCAACTATGGCTACACCTTC.

V is TRBV21-1 and J is TRBJ1-5; the table's D call TRBD1 went unverified against the DNA. TRBV21-1 is noted as a pseudogene. The CDR3 totals 14 residues. The CDR3 DNA follows: TGTGCCAGCAGCCAAAGGGACAGGGAACAGCCCCAGCATTTT. Translating it yields CASSQRDREQPQHF.

This clone was counted once. This sequence joins TRBV4-2 and TRBJ1-2, with 7 nucleotides matching TRBD1. After removal of 5 bases from V and 7 bases from J, the junction contained 10 bases not matched to a gene. Germline CDR1 reads LGHNA; CDR2 reads YNFKEQ. The CDR3 covers 14 residues. Written as DNA, the CDR3 is TGTGCCAGCAGCGGAGGGGGCACGGGGCTTGGCTACACCTTC. Its protein is CASSGGGTGLGYTF.

V and J are TRBV7-2 and TRBJ2-3; D is perhaps TRBD1 (7 bases). The CDR3 length is 14 residues. Germline lookup yields CDR1 SGHTA and CDR2 FQGNSA. V was shortened by 5 bases and J by 2 bases, with 11 bases between the two germline ends. Written as DNA, the CDR3 is TGTGCCAGCAGCCAGGGGGGATCCACAGATACGCAGTATTTT. Protein: CASSQGGSTDTQYF.

The V gene is TRBV6-6, the J gene TRBJ1-6, with 8 nucleotides matching TRBD1. CDR3 length: 14 amino acids. Germline CDR1 is MNHNY and CDR2 is SVGAGI (reference sequence). Trimming cost V 8 bases and J 7 bases; bases outside gene matches: 7. The CDR3 nucleotides are TGTGCCAGCCGCCGAGACAGGGGAAATTCACCCCTCCACTTT. As protein: CASRRDRGNSPLHF.

The V gene is TRBV7-8, the J gene TRBJ2-5, with D tentatively TRBD2 (7 bases). The CDR3 loop spans 18 amino acids. V was trimmed by 0 bases and J by 3 bases, leaving 20 bases between them. The germline gives CDR1 SGHVS, CDR2 FQNEAQ. CDR3 sequence reads: CASSLAGGVREGKETQYF. CDR3 nucleotide sequence: TGTGCCAGCAGCTTAGCGGGGGGCGTGAGGGAGGGCAAAGAGACCCAGTACTTC. Full variable domain (rest looked up from reference TRBV7-8 and TRBJ2-5): GAGVSQSPRYKVAKRGQDVALRCDPISGHVSLFWYQQALGQGPEFLTYFQNEAQLDKSGLPSDRFFAERPEGSVSTLKIQRTQQEDSAVYLCASSLAGGVREGKETQYFGPGTRLLVL.

This clone was observed a handful of times. The rearrangement links TRBV6-6 to TRBJ1-5; TRBD1 might be the D (5 bases). The CDR3 loop spans 14 amino acids. CDR1 and CDR2 from the germline V gene are MNHNY and SVGAGI (reference sequence). Trimming removed 8 bases at V and 0 bases at J, with 11 bases between. As DNA, the CDR3 is TGTGCCAGCCACTCCGGGGGTAGCAATCAGCCCCAGCATTTT. This gives the protein CASHSGGSNQPQHF.

The gene calls are TRBV6-1 and TRBJ1-2, with 7 bases matching TRBD1. Germline V gene sequence: CDR1 MNHNS, CDR2 SASEGT. V was clipped by 4 bases and J by 7 bases; unmatched bases: 9. The CDR3 covers 14 residues. CDR3 region: CASSADQGDAGYTF. The CDR3 region has the DNA TGTGCCAGCAGTGCGGATCAGGGGGATGCTGGCTACACCTTC.

The chain is built from TRBV12-5 and TRBJ1-5; TRBD1 aligns across 9 bases. The CDR3 is 14 amino acids. Per germline, CDR1 LGHNT and CDR2 FRNRAP. V lost 6 bases and J lost 7; bases outside the gene matches: 7. CDR3: CASGPQGAEQPQHF. The CDR3 region has the DNA TGTGCTAGTGGACCACAGGGGGCCGAACAGCCCCAGCATTTT.

This clone has more than one count but fewer than ten. The gene calls are TRBV9 and TRBJ1-1; D call uncertain. This CDR3 has 13 amino acids. CDR1 and CDR2 from the germline V gene are SGDLS and YYNGEE. With 2 bases removed from V and 1 base from J, the gap between germline ends came to 6 bases. The CDR3 is CASSVRGNTEAFF. CDR3 nucleotide sequence: TGTGCCAGCAGCGTTCGGGGGAACACTGAAGCTTTCTTT.

The chain recombines TRBV9 with TRBJ2-1; perhaps TRBD2 as D (7 bases). V lost 4 bases and J lost 5, with 13 bases in between. The germline gives CDR1 SGDLS, CDR2 YYNGEE. The CDR3 has 14 residues. CDR3 sequence (DNA): TGTGCCAGCAGCCTGGGGGGGCGGAACAATGAGCAGTTCTTC. This gives the protein CASSLGGRNNEQFF.

The rearrangement uses TRBV7-2 and TRBJ1-2; TRBD1 matches 7 bases. The CDR3 runs 17 residues. With 3 bases clipped from V and 4 bases from J, the junction kept 14 bases outside the gene matches. Germline-derived CDR1 and CDR2 are SGHTA and FQGNSA. The CDR3 DNA follows: TGTGCCAGCAGCTTTCTACCGGGACAGACTAAGGCCTATGGCTACACCTTC. Residues: CASSFLPGQTKAYGYTF.

This sequence joins TRBV7-9 and TRBJ2-1; perhaps TRBD2 as D (6 bases). The CDR3 is 15 amino acids. From germline, CDR1 is SEHNR and CDR2 FQNEAQ (reference sequence). Trimming shortened V by 5 bases and J by 2 bases, and 13 bases separated the two germline ends. This CDR3 is CASSRRGSAYNEQFF. The CDR3 DNA sequence: TGTGCCAGCAGCCGCCGGGGGAGCGCCTACAATGAGCAGTTCTTC.

This chain links TRBV29-1 with TRBJ1-2; perhaps TRBD1 as D (6 bases). The ends were cut back, 1 base at V and 4 bases at J, with 13 bases in the middle. Germline CDR1 and CDR2: SQVTM and ANQGSEA. The CDR3 contains 14 residues. The CDR3 region is CSVEVLGRGYGYTF. As DNA, the CDR3 is TGCAGCGTTGAAGTCTTAGGCAGGGGCTATGGCTACACCTTC.

The genes are TRBV7-2 and TRBJ1-5; no clear D gene. Germline values: CDR1 SGHTA, CDR2 FQGNSA. This CDR3 region has 12 residues. Trimming removed 2 bases from V and 5 bases from J, with 4 bases in between. CDR3 sequence (DNA): TGTGCCAGCAGCTTACGGGATCAGCCCCAGCATTTT. It yields the protein CASSLRDQPQHF.

V gene TRBV27 combines with J gene TRBJ1-5, with D perhaps TRBD1 (5 bases). V lost 4 bases, J lost 3 bases, and 13 bases lay in between. From germline, CDR1 is MNHEY and CDR2 SMNVEV (reference sequence). CDR3 length: 15 amino acids. The CDR3 DNA follows: TGTGCCAGCAGTTCCGGCTGGGGGGTCAATCAGCCCCAGCATTTT. Translated: CASSSGWGVNQPQHF.

The chain employs TRBV6-6 and TRBJ1-1; TRBD1 aligns across 7 bases. CDR1 is MNHNY, CDR2 SVGAGI, per germline (reference sequence). The CDR3 covers 13 residues. Unmatched junction bases numbered 5, after V lost 2 bases and J lost 8 bases. The CDR3 nucleotides are TGTGCCAGCAGTTACAAGGAACAGGGGGAAGCTTTCTTT. It yields the protein CASSYKEQGEAFF.

The V gene is TRBV15, the J gene TRBJ1-5, with D unclear. CDR1 LNHNV and CDR2 YYDKDF come from the germline V gene (reference sequence). The CDR3 has 14 amino acids. The V gene lost 1 base and the J gene lost 6 bases, with 10 bases spanning the gap. The CDR3 region is CATSRGLGSQPQHF. CDR3 nucleotides: TGTGCCACCAGCAGAGGACTCGGGTCTCAGCCCCAGCATTTT.

This chain joins TRBV5-8 and TRBJ1-4; TRBD1 matches at 12 bases. Germline values: CDR1 SGHTS, CDR2 YDEGEE. The CDR3 loop spans 15 amino acids. Unmatched junction bases numbered 5, after V lost 5 bases and J lost 6 bases. In nucleotides, the CDR3 is TGTGCCAGCAGACGGGACAGGGGGCGGTATGAAAAACTGTTTTTT. Translation gives CASRRDRGRYEKLFF.

In the case of this clone: Other DNA sequences in this sample translate to the same CDR3. This rearrangement joins TRBV4-3 to TRBJ2-7; TRBD2 aligns across 7 bases. V shed 3 bases, J shed 2 bases, and the junction held 7 bases outside the gene matches. There are 15 residues in the CDR3. From germline, CDR1 is LGHNA and CDR2 YSLEER. This CDR3 is CASSQGRAGPYEQYF. CDR3 DNA: TGCGCCAGCAGCCAGGGGAGGGCAGGGCCCTACGAGCAGTACTTC.

This chain uses TRBV18 with TRBJ1-6; D might be TRBD1 (6 bases). Germline V gives CDR1 KGHSH, CDR2 LQKENI. V dropped 3 bases and J dropped 5 bases, with 14 bases sitting between them. The CDR3 length is 16 residues. The CDR3 reads CASSPTGTPNNSPLHF. For the CDR3, the DNA is TGTGCCAGCTCACCCACCGGGACACCTAATAATTCACCCCTCCACTTT.